This is a list of T cell receptor beta chains from one sample in a study of T cell repertoires in cytomegalovirus infection. No antigen has been assigned to these receptors. TCRdb re-called the reads with MiXCR, one entry per CDR3 protein. The sample records a few hundred thousand distinct CDR3 sequences, about 39% being singletons. Sequences were derived from cultured PBMCs, sampled from culture after CMV antigen stimulation. Every receptor here comes from a human donor in good health (CMV status not recorded). Some clones in this sample may be carry-over from other donors' samples. The conserved cysteine and the conserved F or W are not part of the CDR3 here.

TRBV12-3/TRBV12-4,TRBJ2-2,ASSFQGAVTGELF
TRBV7-4,TRBJ2-1,ASSSDPQGALNEQF
TRBV10-3,TRBJ2-5,AISEPAGTSGIKETQY
TRBV7-8,TRBJ1-4,ASSLGGRYEKLF
TRBV20-1,TRBJ2-3,SARTVTTYTDTQY
TRBV7-9,TRBJ2-7,ASSPGPSTWGEQY
TRBV11-2,TRBJ2-3,ASSPLPADTQY
TRBV7-6,TRBJ1-1,ASTLRRGRNTEAF
TRBV20-1,TRBJ1-3,SAPDSTGNTIY
TRBV5-1,TRBJ1-1,ASSLDSTQAF
TRBV18,TRBJ1-2,ASSPLIQTNNYGYT